This T cell receptor (beta chain) was captured by sequencing in a study of blood T cell repertoires in COVID-19. Study details: For recovered donors of Cohort 3, there were two negative PCRs, clearance, or symptom resolution. Nucleic acid was either cDNA or gDNA, and it came from T cells, B-cell-depleted T cells, or PBMCs.

Profiling relied on immunoSEQ multiplex PCR, and the TCRdb table lists in-frame clones only, not all of them. The sample contains hundreds of thousands of clones, about 86% of which appear only once. The cohort comprised adults aged 18 to 89 years residing in about 25 US areas. The CDR3 length is 20 residues. With V trimmed by 5 bases and J by 0 bases, 19 bases remained unmatched. Germline CDR1 and CDR2: MNHEY and SMNVEV (reference sequence). This chain connects TRBV27 to TRBJ1-5; 7 bases match TRBD1. Sequencing was carried out using PBMCs or T cells enriched from blood (not recorded which). This TCR was sampled from a woman between 45 and 65 years old in a cohort exposed to, infected with or recovered from COVID-19 (not recorded which). The DNA for the CDR3 is TGTGCCAGCAGTAAATTCTCATACAGACAGGGAGCCCCTAGCAATCAGCCCCAGCATTTT. Translated: CASSKFSYRQGAPSNQPQHF.